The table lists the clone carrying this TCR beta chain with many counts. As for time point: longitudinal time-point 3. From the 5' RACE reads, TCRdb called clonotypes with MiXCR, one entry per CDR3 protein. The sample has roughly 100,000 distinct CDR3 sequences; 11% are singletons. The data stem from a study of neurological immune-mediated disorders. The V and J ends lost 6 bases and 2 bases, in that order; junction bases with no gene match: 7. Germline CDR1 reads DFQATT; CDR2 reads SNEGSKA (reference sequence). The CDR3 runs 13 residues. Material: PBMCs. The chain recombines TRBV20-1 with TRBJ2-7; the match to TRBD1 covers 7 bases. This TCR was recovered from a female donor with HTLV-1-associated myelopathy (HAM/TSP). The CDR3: CSAHRGSPYEQYF. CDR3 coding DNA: TGCAGTGCCCACAGGGGTAGCCCCTACGAGCAGTACTTC.